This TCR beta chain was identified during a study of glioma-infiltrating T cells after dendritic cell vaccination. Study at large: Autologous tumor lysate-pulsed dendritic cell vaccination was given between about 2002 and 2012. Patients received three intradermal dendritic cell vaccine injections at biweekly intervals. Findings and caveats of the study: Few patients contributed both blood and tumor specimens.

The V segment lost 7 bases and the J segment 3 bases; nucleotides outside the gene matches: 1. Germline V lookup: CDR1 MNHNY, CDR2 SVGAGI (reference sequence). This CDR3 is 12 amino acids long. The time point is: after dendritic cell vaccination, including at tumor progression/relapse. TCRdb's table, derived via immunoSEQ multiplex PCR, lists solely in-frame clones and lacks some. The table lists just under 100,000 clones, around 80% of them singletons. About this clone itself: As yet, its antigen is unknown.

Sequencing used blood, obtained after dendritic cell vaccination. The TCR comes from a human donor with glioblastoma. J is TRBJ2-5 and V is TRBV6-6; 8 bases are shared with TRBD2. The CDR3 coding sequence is TGTGCCAGCAAAGCGGGAGAAGAGACCCAGTACTTC. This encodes CASKAGEETQYF.